This record concerns one T cell receptor (beta chain) sequence. Donors likely had unrecorded immune exposures despite being nominally healthy when sampled. The CDR3 spans 15 residues. The J segment lost 0 bases and the V segment lost 3 bases, leaving 3 bases of the junction unmatched. Per the germline V gene, CDR1 is GTSNPN and CDR2 is SVGIG (reference sequence). The record originates from a study of cytomegalovirus exposure and HLA in healthy donors. The PCR was carried out with 60 Vbeta primers and 13 Jbeta primers. TCRdb's copy holds only in-frame clones and misses some; the assay was immunoSEQ multiplex PCR. This table has more than 40,000 clones, roughly half appearing once.

This chain uses TRBV30 with TRBJ2-5; 11 bases line up with TRBD2. This sequence was found in a man between 60 and 75 years old in good health and CMV-seronegative. The sample consisted of PBMCs. CDR3 loop: CAWRAGLADQETQYF. In DNA form, the CDR3 reads TGTGCCTGGAGGGCGGGACTAGCGGACCAAGAGACCCAGTACTTC.